These 25 T cell receptor beta chains were all obtained from the same sample, sequenced in a study of CXCR3-negative and CXCR3-positive naive CD8 T cells. Study outcomes and limitations: Researchers report that CXCR3-positive naive cells carry more hydrophobic TRB CDR3s than CXCR3-negative naive cells.

The method, 5' RACE with UMI labels, was used to prepare the TRB cDNA libraries. For each CDR3 protein, TCRdb gives one entry from its re-call of the 5' RACE reads, without DNA. With 140,000 to 150,000 distinct CDR3 sequences in the sample, the ten largest clones hold 0.25% to 0.35%. Their antigen targets remain unknown. Sample: naive CXCR3+ CD8+ T cells from blood. The subset is: CD45RO-CCR7+CD27+CD95- naive CD8+ T cells expressing CXCR3 (TNR3+). All receptors come from a human donor in good health. Some clones in this sample may be carry-over from other donors' samples.

The CDR3 spells CASSFTPYNEQFF. The chain is built from TRBV7-3 and TRBJ2-1. Per the germline V gene, CDR1 is SGHTA and CDR2 is FQGTGA. The CDR3 length is 13 residues.

The chain recombines TRBV10-3 with TRBJ2-7; TCRdb designates TRBD2, a call that cannot be tested without DNA. The CDR3 totals 14 residues. Germline CDR1 is ENHRY and CDR2 is SYGVKD. The chain's CDR3 is CATPGLARSYEQYF.

V and J are TRBV15 and TRBJ2-7. Germline CDR1 reads LNHNV; CDR2 reads YYDKDF (reference sequence). The CDR3 contains 14 residues. The CDR3 region is CSTSRVGRSYEQYF.

The V gene is TRBV29-1, the J gene TRBJ1-1; TCRdb's D call of TRBD1 is untestable without DNA. Germline V gene lookup returns CDR1 SQVTM and CDR2 ANQGSEA. The CDR3 consists of 13 residues. The CDR3 reads CSVRQGWNTEAFF. The full variable domain, rest sourced from reference TRBV29-1 and TRBJ1-1, is SAVISQKPSRDICQRGTSLTIQCQVDSQVTMMFWYRQQPGQSLTLIATANQGSEATYESGFVIDKFPISRPNLTFSTLTVSNMSPEDSSIYLCSVRQGWNTEAFFGQGTRLTVV.

V gene TRBV5-1 combines with J gene TRBJ2-3; the TCRdb call, TRBD2, lacks DNA for checking. Germline loops: CDR1 SGHRS, CDR2 YFSETQ. The CDR3 length is 16 residues. CDR3 in amino acids: CASSVGTSGGTDTQYF.

V and J are TRBV4-3 and TRBJ1-1. In germline, CDR1 is LGHNA, CDR2 YSLEER. CDR3 length equals 15 residues. CDR3 amino acids: CASSQDRHSNTEAFF.

This chain joins TRBV6-6 and TRBJ2-1. The CDR3 spans 13 residues. Germline assignment: CDR1 MNHNY and CDR2 SVGAGI (reference sequence). The CDR3 sequence: CASSFRSYNEQFF.

The chain combines TRBV28 with TRBJ2-5; TCRdb's assignment of TRBD2 cannot be checked, as there is no DNA. CDR1 and CDR2 (germline): MDHEN, SYDVKM. The CDR3 covers 15 residues. The CDR3 region is CASSPGGGGAETQYF.

The V gene is TRBV27, the J gene TRBJ2-7; TCRdb's D call, TRBD1, is unchecked because there is no DNA. This CDR3 comprises 15 residues. Germline-derived CDR1 and CDR2 are MNHEY and SMNVEV (reference sequence). The CDR3 region is CASSFLGQGGVEQYF.

The chain uses TRBV29-1 and TRBJ2-1; TCRdb's assignment of TRBD2 cannot be checked, as there is no DNA. CDR3 size: 14 residues. Germline CDR1 and CDR2: SQVTM and ANQGSEA. This chain's CDR3 is CSVEGPLSYNEQFF.

The chain combines TRBV28 with TRBJ1-5. The CDR3 totals 13 residues. The germline gives CDR1 MDHEN, CDR2 SYDVKM. CDR3 amino acids: CASSLYRRQPQHF.

The V gene is TRBV7-9, the J gene TRBJ1-1. This CDR3 has 12 amino acids. Germline lookup yields CDR1 SEHNR and CDR2 FQNEAQ (reference sequence). The CDR3 here is CASSLAAQEAFF.

The V call is TRBV4-1, the J call TRBJ2-1; TCRdb picks TRBD2, but there is no DNA to check that call. This CDR3 comprises 16 residues. Germline V lookup: CDR1 MGHRA, CDR2 YSYEKL. This chain's CDR3 is CASSQVGLADYNEQFF.

CDR3 in amino acids: CSAKASGKYEQYF. The rearrangement links TRBV29-1 to TRBJ2-7; no DNA is available, so the TRBD2 call from TCRdb remains unchecked. Germline CDR1 is SQVTM and CDR2 is ANQGSEA. The CDR3 is 13 residues long.

The V and J genes are TRBV5-1 and TRBJ2-7; TCRdb lists TRBD1, though no DNA is available to test this call. Germline loops: CDR1 SGHRS, CDR2 YFSETQ. The CDR3 totals 14 residues. The CDR3 region is CASSLGDRAYEQYF. The entire variable domain, with the rest obtained from reference TRBV5-1 and TRBJ2-7, is as follows: KAGVTQTPRYLIKTRGQQVTLSCSPISGHRSVSWYQQTPGQGLQFLFEYFSETQRNKGNFPGRFSGRQFSNSRSEMNVSTLELGDSALYLCASSLGDRAYEQYFGPGTRLTVT.

This chain uses TRBV30 with TRBJ1-1. Germline CDR1 and CDR2: GTSNPN and SVGIG (reference sequence). The CDR3 extends over 13 amino acids. CDR3: CAWSVREYGEAFF.

The J gene is TRBJ2-5, the V gene TRBV6-5; TCRdb's D gene call, TRBD1, goes unchecked for lack of DNA. Per germline, CDR1 MNHEY and CDR2 SVGAGI. This CDR3 contains 15 residues. The CDR3 here is CASSLPGAGRETQYF.

The chain combines TRBV7-2 with TRBJ1-4; without DNA, the TCRdb call of TRBD1 cannot be checked. Germline assignment: CDR1 SGHTA and CDR2 FQGNSA. The CDR3 runs to 15 residues. CDR3 protein: CASSFPQGKNEKLFF.

This chain uses TRBV7-2 with TRBJ2-1; no DNA is available, so the TRBD1 call from TCRdb remains unchecked. The CDR3 has 18 amino acids. The germline V gene has CDR1 SGHTA and CDR2 FQGNSA. CDR3 sequence: CASSHRLIEPTEYNEQFF.

V gene TRBV20-1 combines with J gene TRBJ2-7; the TRBD1 assignment by TCRdb is unverifiable without DNA. The CDR3 consists of 14 residues. Looked up from germline, CDR1 is DFQATT and CDR2 is SNEGSKA (reference sequence). The CDR3 is CSAYSRGGGYEQYF.

The chain joins TRBV4-2 to TRBJ2-7; TCRdb's D gene call, TRBD2, goes unchecked for lack of DNA. CDR1 is LGHNA, CDR2 YNFKEQ, per germline. The CDR3 is 18 residues long. CDR3 amino acids: CASSQGGLAGGPSYGQYF.

This sequence joins TRBV28 and TRBJ2-7; the D gene TCRdb calls, TRBD1, cannot be checked with no DNA. The CDR3 covers 17 residues. The germline V gene has CDR1 MDHEN and CDR2 SYDVKM. CDR3 sequence reads: CASSLQDAGQARGEQYF.

The V gene is TRBV29-1, the J gene TRBJ1-1. The CDR3 sequence is 14 residues long. In germline, CDR1 is SQVTM, CDR2 ANQGSEA. This CDR3 is CSVEVIGLNTEAFF.

V usage is TRBV20-1 and J usage is TRBJ2-4; checking the TCRdb D call of TRBD1 is not possible without DNA. CDR3 size: 14 residues. Germline V lookup: CDR1 DFQATT, CDR2 SNEGSKA (reference sequence). The CDR3 reads CSADPGQGKNIQYF.

The V call is TRBV2, the J call TRBJ1-1. CDR1 SNHLY and CDR2 FYNNEI come from the germline V gene. This CDR3 region has 14 residues. The chain's CDR3 is CASSSSGGNTEAFF.